Reported below is one TCR beta chain. This entry is derived from a study of blood T cell repertoires in COVID-19. With 4 bases removed from V and 1 base from J, the gap between germline ends came to 10 bases. This CDR3 spans 13 amino acids. Germline CDR1 GTSNPN, CDR2 SVGIG (reference sequence). In the authors' methods: Quantification of nucleated cells was approximated via reference gene primer amplification. Sequencing was performed with immunoSEQ multiplex PCR; in TCRdb, only in-frame clones are kept and a portion is missing. From that table come the V and J calls and clone size; the DNA was used to work out D and trimming. This sample has 150,000 to 200,000 clones, with more than 75% found just once.

The J gene is TRBJ1-2, the V gene TRBV30; D ambiguous. This receptor was obtained from a man aged 35 to 55 with active or convalescent COVID-19. Sequenced input: peripheral blood. CDR3 sequence reads: CAWTRGLNYGYTF. CDR3 nucleotide sequence: TGTGCCTGGACGAGAGGGCTTAACTATGGCTACACCTTC.